This is a list of T cell receptor beta chains from one sample in a study of blood T cells in healthy people across ages. TCRdb re-analysed the 5' RACE reads in MiXCR, keeping a single row per CDR3 protein. Altogether roughly 800,000 distinct CDR3 sequences are present, about three fifths being singletons, with the ten largest covering 20% to 25%. The sample comprised blood. The receptors stem from a man aged 25-45 years in good health. Both conserved end residues are part of each CDR3. Fields, in order: V gene, CDR3 protein.

TRBV28	CASTGLAGGDTQYF
TRBV7-6	CASSPTRDRDEKLFF
TRBV29-1	CSSRTGEGTDTQYF
TRBV11-2	CASSPTGTLYEQYF
TRBV7-2	CASSLGGQKGQPQHF
TRBV7-2	CASSPSGRVASPLHF
TRBV5-1	CASSLEQPGIQYF
TRBV11-1	CASTNSGDNTDTQYF
TRBV25-1	CASSVNGGYTF
TRBV7-2	CASSPERGEYNEQFF